The sequence of this T cell receptor beta chain was determined in a study of blood T cell repertoires in COVID-19. This clone was counted a single time. Sequencing used immunoSEQ multiplex PCR; TCRdb keeps in-frame clones, though not all of them. The sample lists about 150,000 clones; 75% to 90% were seen once. Trimming pared 6 bases from V and 1 base from J, leaving 15 bases between. This CDR3 is built from 16 residues. The germline CDR1 and CDR2 sequences are SNHLY and FYNNEI. The chain uses TRBV2 and TRBJ2-2, with D maybe TRBD1 (6 bases). The sequence derives from a man at least 80 years old with acute or convalescent COVID-19. Sequencing used peripheral blood. The CDR3 loop reads CASRVTGTRNTGELFF. The CDR3, as DNA: TGTGCCAGCAGGGTCACCGGGACACGGAACACCGGGGAGCTGTTTTTT.